These 9 T cell receptor beta chains originate from one sample sequenced in a study of shared clonotypes between healthy human individuals. CD45RO-negative, CCR7-selected cells formed the naive CD8 fraction, which excluded terminally differentiated effector memory CD45RA+ cells. TCRdb keeps only in-frame clones here, not all; method: immunoSEQ multiplex PCR. Here the sample spans a few million clones, around 93% being singletons. The sample taken for sequencing was naive CD8+ T cells from PBMCs. The source of these receptors is a man aged 18 to 30 in good health. Some clones in this sample may be carry-over from other donors' samples.

This rearrangement joins TRBV27 to TRBJ2-3; D gene ambiguous. In germline, CDR1 is MNHEY, CDR2 SMNVEV (reference sequence). The CDR3 extends over 13 amino acids. The ends were cut back, 7 bases at V and 0 bases at J, with 8 bases in the middle. The CDR3 DNA follows: TGTGCCAGCATGGCCCGGAGCACAGATACGCAGTATTTT. Its translation is CASMARSTDTQYF.

J is TRBJ1-1 and V is TRBV5-4; weak D call: TRBD1 (6 bases). Germline V gene sequence: CDR1 SGHNT, CDR2 YYREEE (reference sequence). The V end lost 2 bases, the J end lost 4 bases, and 15 bases lay between the germline ends. This CDR3 comprises 15 residues. In nucleotides, the CDR3 is TGTGCCAGCAGCTTAGGTCAGGGGTTGGGCACTGAAGCTTTCTTT. This sequence encodes CASSLGQGLGTEAFF.

The rearrangement joins TRBV28 to TRBJ1-1, with D unresolved. The CDR3 has 14 residues. Germline V gives CDR1 MDHEN, CDR2 SYDVKM. The V gene lost 3 bases and the J gene lost 4 bases, with 12 bases spanning the gap. This CDR3 is CASSFLGWGTEAFF. The CDR3 bases are TGTGCCAGCAGTTTTTTAGGGTGGGGCACTGAAGCTTTCTTT. Full variable domain (outside the CDR3, taken from reference TRBV28 and TRBJ1-1): DVKVTQSSRYLVKRTGEKVFLECVQDMDHENMFWYRQDPGLGLRLIYFSYDVKMKEKGDIPEGYSVSREKKERFSLILESASTNQTSMYLCASSFLGWGTEAFFGQGTRLTVV.

In regard to this clone: A much more abundant neighbour one base away suggests this may be a read error. The chain couples TRBV27 to TRBJ2-2; D gene unclear. The CDR3 runs to 12 residues. The V gene's germline CDR1 is MNHEY and CDR2 SMNVEV (reference sequence). V was cut by 6 bases and J by 1 base, with 3 bases left in between. CDR3 protein: CASSENTGELFF. CDR3 nucleotide sequence: TGTGCCAGCAGCGAGAACACCGGGGAGCTGTTTTTT.

The chain joins TRBV27 to TRBJ2-7; D might be TRBD1 (6 bases). This CDR3 is 14 amino acids long. Germline CDR1 MNHEY, CDR2 SMNVEV (reference sequence). V lost 5 bases and J 0 bases, leaving 11 bases between the germline ends. CDR3 bases: TGTGCCAGCAGTCCTGTCAGGGGCTCCTACGAGCAGTACTTC. It is translated as CASSPVRGSYEQYF.

The chain employs TRBV9 and TRBJ2-4; perhaps TRBD2 as D (6 bases). Trimming left V 3 bases short and J 9 bases short, with 19 bases between. The CDR3 has 15 residues. Germline V lookup: CDR1 SGDLS, CDR2 YYNGEE. DNA of the CDR3: TGTGCCAGCAGCGGACCCGGGACTCAACAAGGCATTCAGTACTTC. It encodes CASSGPGTQQGIQYF.

A note on this clone: This sample includes further DNA sequences coding for the same CDR3. This chain joins TRBV27 and TRBJ2-7; weak D call: TRBD1 (6 bases). CDR1 and CDR2 (germline): MNHEY, SMNVEV (reference sequence). This CDR3 is 14 amino acids long. The ends were cut back, 4 bases at V and 2 bases at J, with 12 bases in the middle. The CDR3 bases are TGTGCCAGCAGTTCCAGGACAGAAGCCTACGAGCAGTACTTC. It encodes CASSSRTEAYEQYF.

The gene calls are TRBV15 and TRBJ2-2; 16 bases match TRBD2. In germline, CDR1 is LNHNV, CDR2 YYDKDF (reference sequence). V shed 5 bases and J 5 bases; nucleotides not matched to a gene: 2. The CDR3 sequence is 16 residues long. The chain's CDR3 is CATSGGLAGGTGELFF. The CDR3 DNA reads as TGTGCCACCAGCGGGGGACTAGCGGGAGGGACCGGGGAGCTGTTTTTT.

The chain carries TRBV25-1 and TRBJ2-5; D call uncertain. The J call may not be correct, given that the DNA end is closer to TRBJ2-7. CDR1 is MGHDK and CDR2 is SYGVNS in the germline V gene. The CDR3 extends over 12 amino acids. CDR3: CASEGKVGEQYF. Here the CDR3 DNA reads TGTGCCAGCGAAGGAAAGGTGGGCGAGCAGTACTTC.